These 8 T cell receptor beta chains originate from one sample sequenced in a study of blood T cell repertoires in COVID-19. Profiled with immunoSEQ multiplex PCR; TCRdb holds only in-frame clones, not every one. The sample lists 55,000 to 70,000 clones, around nine tenths occurring once. The sample was peripheral blood. All receptors come from a human donor in a cohort sampled during active COVID-19.

The J gene is TRBJ2-7, the V gene TRBV2; 7 nucleotides line up with TRBD1. V lost 8 bases to trimming and J lost 2 bases; unmatched junction nucleotides: 6. In germline, CDR1 is SNHLY, CDR2 FYNNEI. The CDR3 runs to 13 residues. The DNA of the CDR3 is TGTGCCAGCTTCCGGGACAGCGCCTACGAGCAGTACTTC. It codes for CASFRDSAYEQYF.

The V and J genes are TRBV19 and TRBJ2-5, with a possible D match to TRBD2 (5 bases). Trimming removed 6 bases from V and 7 bases from J, with 18 bases in between. The germline V gene encodes CDR1 LNHDA and CDR2 SQIVND (reference sequence). CDR3 size: 14 residues. As DNA, the CDR3 is TGTGCCAGTAGCCCCCGGGGAAAACTTGTGACCCAGTACTTC. Translation: CASSPRGKLVTQYF.

The J gene is TRBJ2-7, the V gene TRBV6-6; TRBD2 matches at 10 bases. The germline V gene encodes CDR1 MNHNY and CDR2 SVGAGI (reference sequence). The J segment lost 0 bases and the V segment lost 6 bases, leaving 5 bases of the junction unmatched. CDR3 length equals 15 residues. Here the CDR3 DNA reads TGTGCCAGCAGCCAAATAGCGGGAGGCTCCTACGAGCAGTACTTC. Its translation: CASSQIAGGSYEQYF.

The gene calls are TRBV3-1 (or the pseudogene TRBV3-2) and TRBJ2-2, with 13 bases fitting TRBD2. Germline trimming cut 4 bases from V and 4 bases from J; bases unmatched to any gene: 3. Per the germline V gene, CDR1 is LGHDT and CDR2 is YNNKEL (reference sequence). The length of the CDR3 is 16 residues. The CDR3 nucleotides are TGTGCCAGCAGCCTTGGGACTAGCGGGACCACCGGGGAGCTGTTTTTT. This codes for CASSLGTSGTTGELFF.

The chain links TRBV7-3 to TRBJ2-7; 7 bases match TRBD1. The V segment lost 5 bases and the J segment 9 bases; nucleotides outside the gene matches: 16. This CDR3 has 15 residues. Germline assignment: CDR1 SGHTA and CDR2 FQGTGA. As DNA, the CDR3 is TGTGCCAGCAGCCACCGGGACAGTGGCCCGTATGGGCAGTACTTC. This codes for CASSHRDSGPYGQYF.

Comments on this clone: One end of the junction fails to match germline, which may point to a read error. The J gene is TRBJ2-7, the V gene TRBV24-1; TRBD2 might be the D (6 bases). The CDR3 runs 15 residues. CDR1 and CDR2 from the germline V gene are KGHDR and SFDVKD. As DNA, the CDR3 is TGTGCCACCAGTGTTTTGACTAGAGTTGACTACGAGCAGTACTTC. This translates into CATSVLTRVDYEQYF.

The rearrangement joins TRBV7-9 to TRBJ2-3; possible D gene TRBD2, 6 bases. Per germline, CDR1 SEHNR and CDR2 FQNEAQ (reference sequence). Trimming removed 3 bases at V and 0 bases at J, with 16 bases between. The CDR3 sequence is 17 residues long. The CDR3 reads CASSFGPGTGSTDTQYF. DNA of the CDR3: TGTGCCAGCAGCTTTGGACCCGGGACTGGGAGCACAGATACGCAGTATTTT.

This chain uses TRBV18 with TRBJ1-3, with a weak D call TRBD1 (5 bases). Germline V CDR1 and CDR2: KGHSH, LQKENI. Trimming took 3 bases from V and 0 from J, leaving 12 bases between them. The CDR3 extends over 16 amino acids. Here the CDR3 DNA reads TGTGCCAGCTCACCTTTACAGGAATTCTCTGGAAACACCATATATTTT. Translation: CASSPLQEFSGNTIYF. The variable domain in full, completed from reference TRBV18 and TRBJ1-3, reads NAGVMQNPRHLVRRRGQEARLRCSPMKGHSHVYWYRQLPEEGLKFMVYLQKENIIDESGMPKERFSAEFPKEGPSILRIQQVVRGDSAAYFCASSPLQEFSGNTIYFGEGSWLTVV.